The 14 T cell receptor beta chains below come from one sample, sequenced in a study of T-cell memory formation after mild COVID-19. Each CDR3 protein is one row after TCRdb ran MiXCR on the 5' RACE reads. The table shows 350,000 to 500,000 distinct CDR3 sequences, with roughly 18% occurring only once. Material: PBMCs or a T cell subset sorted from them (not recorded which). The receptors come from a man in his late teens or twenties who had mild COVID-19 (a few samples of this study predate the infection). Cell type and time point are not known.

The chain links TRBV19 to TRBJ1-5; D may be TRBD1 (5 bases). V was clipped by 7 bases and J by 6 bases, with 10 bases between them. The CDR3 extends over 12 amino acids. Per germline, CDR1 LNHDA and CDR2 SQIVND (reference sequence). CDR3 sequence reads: CASTVGVQPQHF. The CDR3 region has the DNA TGTGCCAGTACGGTAGGGGTTCAGCCCCAGCATTTT.

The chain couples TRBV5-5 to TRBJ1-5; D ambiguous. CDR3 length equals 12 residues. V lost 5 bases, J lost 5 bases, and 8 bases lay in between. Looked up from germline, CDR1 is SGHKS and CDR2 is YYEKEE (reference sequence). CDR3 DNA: TGTGCCAGCAGTTATTATGATCAGCCCCAGCATTTT. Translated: CASSYYDQPQHF.

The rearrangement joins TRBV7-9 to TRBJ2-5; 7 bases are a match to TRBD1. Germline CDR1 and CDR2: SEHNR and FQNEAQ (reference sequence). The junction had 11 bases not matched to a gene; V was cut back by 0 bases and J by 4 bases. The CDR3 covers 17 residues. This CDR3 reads CASSLARSGTEVETQYF. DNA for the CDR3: TGTGCCAGCAGCTTAGCCCGGAGTGGGACAGAGGTAGAGACCCAGTACTTC.

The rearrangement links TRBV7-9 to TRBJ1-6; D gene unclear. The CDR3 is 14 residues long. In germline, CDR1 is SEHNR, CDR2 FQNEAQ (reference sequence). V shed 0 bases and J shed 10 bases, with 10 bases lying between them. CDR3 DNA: TGTGCCAGCAGCTTAGCGAGATCTGGGTCACCCCTCCACTTT. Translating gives CASSLARSGSPLHF.

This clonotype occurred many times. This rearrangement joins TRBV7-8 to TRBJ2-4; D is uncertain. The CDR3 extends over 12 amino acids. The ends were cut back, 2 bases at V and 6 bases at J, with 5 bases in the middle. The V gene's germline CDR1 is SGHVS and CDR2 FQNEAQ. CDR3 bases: TGTGCCAGCAGCTTATCAGGAAACATTCAGTACTTC. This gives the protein CASSLSGNIQYF.

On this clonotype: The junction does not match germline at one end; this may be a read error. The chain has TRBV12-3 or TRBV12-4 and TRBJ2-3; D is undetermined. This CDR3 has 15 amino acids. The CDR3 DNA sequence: TGTGCCAGAAGTTTAAGGGAACAGAACACAGATACGCAGTATTTT. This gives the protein CARSLREQNTDTQYF.

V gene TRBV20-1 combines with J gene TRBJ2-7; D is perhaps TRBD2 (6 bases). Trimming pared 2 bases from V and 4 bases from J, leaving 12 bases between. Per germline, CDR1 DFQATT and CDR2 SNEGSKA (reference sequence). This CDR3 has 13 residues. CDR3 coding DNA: TGCAGTGCTAGAACGGGGAGGTCATACGAGCAGTACTTC. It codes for CSARTGRSYEQYF.

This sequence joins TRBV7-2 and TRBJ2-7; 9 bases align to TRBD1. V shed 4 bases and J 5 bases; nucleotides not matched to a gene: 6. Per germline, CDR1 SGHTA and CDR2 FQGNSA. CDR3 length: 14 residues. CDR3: CASSSDRGRDEQYF. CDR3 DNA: TGTGCCAGCAGCTCCGACAGGGGGAGAGACGAGCAGTACTTC.

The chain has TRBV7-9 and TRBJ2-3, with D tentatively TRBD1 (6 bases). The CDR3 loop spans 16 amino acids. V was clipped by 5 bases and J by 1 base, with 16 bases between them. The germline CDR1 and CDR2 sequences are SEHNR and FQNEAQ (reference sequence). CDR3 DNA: TGTGCCAGCAGCCCAGGGGAGCTAGCAGGCACAGATACGCAGTATTTT. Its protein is CASSPGELAGTDTQYF.

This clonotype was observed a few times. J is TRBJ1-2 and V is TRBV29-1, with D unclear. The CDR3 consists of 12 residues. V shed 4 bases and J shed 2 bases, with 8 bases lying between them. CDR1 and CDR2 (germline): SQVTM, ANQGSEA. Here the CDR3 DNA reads TGCAGCGTTGTGATGGGGAACTATGGCTACACCTTC. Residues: CSVVMGNYGYTF.

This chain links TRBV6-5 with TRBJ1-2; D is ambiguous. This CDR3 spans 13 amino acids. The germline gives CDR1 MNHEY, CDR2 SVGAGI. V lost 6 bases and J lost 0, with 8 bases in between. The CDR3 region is CASRKEANYGYTF. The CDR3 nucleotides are TGTGCCAGCAGAAAGGAAGCTAACTATGGCTACACCTTC.

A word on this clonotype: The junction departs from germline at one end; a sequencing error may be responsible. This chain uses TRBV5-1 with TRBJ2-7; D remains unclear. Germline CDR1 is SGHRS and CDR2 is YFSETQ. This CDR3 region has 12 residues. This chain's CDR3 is CASGFLPYEQYF. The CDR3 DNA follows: TGCGCCAGCGGCTTTCTCCCCTACGAGCAGTACTTC.

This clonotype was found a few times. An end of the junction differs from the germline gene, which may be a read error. The CDR3 nucleotides are TGTGCCAGCACCGTACACGGCTCCTACAATGAGCAGTTCTTC. This codes for CASTVHGSYNEQFF. V usage is TRBV9 and J usage is TRBJ2-1; D ambiguous. Germline assignment: CDR1 SGDLS and CDR2 YYNGEE. The CDR3 runs to 14 residues.

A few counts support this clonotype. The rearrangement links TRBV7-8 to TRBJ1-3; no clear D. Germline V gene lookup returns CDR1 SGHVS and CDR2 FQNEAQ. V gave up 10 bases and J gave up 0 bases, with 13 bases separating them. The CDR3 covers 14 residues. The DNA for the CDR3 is TGTGCCACCCAAGGCCGGCTCTCTGGAAACACCATATATTTT. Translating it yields CATQGRLSGNTIYF.